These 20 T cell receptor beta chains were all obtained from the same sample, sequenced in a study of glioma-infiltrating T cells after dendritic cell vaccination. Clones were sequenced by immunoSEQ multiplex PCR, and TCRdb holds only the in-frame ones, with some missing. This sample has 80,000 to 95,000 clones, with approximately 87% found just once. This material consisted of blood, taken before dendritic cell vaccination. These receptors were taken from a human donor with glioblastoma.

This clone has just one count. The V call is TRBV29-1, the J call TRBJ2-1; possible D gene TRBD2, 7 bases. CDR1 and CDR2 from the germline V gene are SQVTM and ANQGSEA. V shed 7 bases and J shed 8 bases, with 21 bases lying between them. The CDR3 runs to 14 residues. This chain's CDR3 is CSARKGGGLDEQFF. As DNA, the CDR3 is TGCAGCGCCCGCAAGGGGGGGGGCCTAGATGAGCAGTTCTTC.

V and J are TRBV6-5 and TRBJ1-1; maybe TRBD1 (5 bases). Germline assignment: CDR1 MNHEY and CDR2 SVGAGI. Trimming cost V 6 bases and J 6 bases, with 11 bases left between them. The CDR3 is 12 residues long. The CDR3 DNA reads TGTGCCAGCAGGGACCCGGGGGCTGAAGCTTTCTTT. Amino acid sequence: CASRDPGAEAFF.

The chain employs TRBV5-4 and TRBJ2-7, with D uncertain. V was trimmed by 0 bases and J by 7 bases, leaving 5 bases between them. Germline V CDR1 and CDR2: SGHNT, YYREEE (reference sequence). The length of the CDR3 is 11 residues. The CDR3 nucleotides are TGTGCCAGCAGCTTGGCCTCGGAGCAGTACTTC. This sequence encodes CASSLASEQYF.

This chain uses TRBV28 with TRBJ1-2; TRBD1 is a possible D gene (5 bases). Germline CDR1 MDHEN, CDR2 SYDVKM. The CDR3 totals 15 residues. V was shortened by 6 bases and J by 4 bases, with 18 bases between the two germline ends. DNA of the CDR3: TGTGCCAGCAGCCCCGGGGGTCGGGCTACCTATGGCTACACCTTC. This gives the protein CASSPGGRATYGYTF.

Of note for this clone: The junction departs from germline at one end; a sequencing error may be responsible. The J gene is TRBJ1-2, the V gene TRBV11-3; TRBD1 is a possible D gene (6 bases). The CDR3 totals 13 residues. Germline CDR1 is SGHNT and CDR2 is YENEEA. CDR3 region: CASSPRQGYDYTF. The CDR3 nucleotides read TGTGCCAGCAGCCCCCGGCAGGGGTATGACTACACCTTC.

CDR3 loop: CASSPLLGARDEQFF. CDR3 DNA: TGCGCCAGCAGCCCTCTCCTCGGCGCTCGGGATGAGCAGTTCTTC. The chain employs TRBV4-3 and TRBJ2-1; no clear D. Trimming removed 4 bases from V and 8 bases from J, with 18 bases in between. The germline CDR1 and CDR2 sequences are LGHNA and YSLEER. The CDR3 extends over 15 amino acids.

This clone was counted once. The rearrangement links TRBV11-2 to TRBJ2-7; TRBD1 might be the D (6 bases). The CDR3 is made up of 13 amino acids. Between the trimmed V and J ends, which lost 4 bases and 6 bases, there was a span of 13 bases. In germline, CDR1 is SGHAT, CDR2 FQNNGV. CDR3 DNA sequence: TGTGCCAGCAGCTACGAGGCAGGGGTCGAGCAGTACTTC. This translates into CASSYEAGVEQYF.

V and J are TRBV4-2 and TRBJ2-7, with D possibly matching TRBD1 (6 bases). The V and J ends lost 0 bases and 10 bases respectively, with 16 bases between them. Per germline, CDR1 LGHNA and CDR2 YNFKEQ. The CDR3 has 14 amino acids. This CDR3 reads CASSQDRAGVGQYF. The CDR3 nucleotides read TGTGCCAGCAGCCAAGATAGGGCAGGGGTGGGCCAGTACTTC.

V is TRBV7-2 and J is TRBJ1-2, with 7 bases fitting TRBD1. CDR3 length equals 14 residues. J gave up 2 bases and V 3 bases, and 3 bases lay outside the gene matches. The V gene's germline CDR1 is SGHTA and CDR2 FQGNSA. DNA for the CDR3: TGTGCCAGCAGCTTCAAGACAGGGAACTATGGCTACACCTTC. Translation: CASSFKTGNYGYTF.

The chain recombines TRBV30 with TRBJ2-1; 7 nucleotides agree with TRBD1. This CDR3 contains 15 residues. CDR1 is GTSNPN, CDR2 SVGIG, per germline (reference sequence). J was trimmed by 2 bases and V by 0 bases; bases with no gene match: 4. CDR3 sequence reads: CAWSVRRGPYNEQFF. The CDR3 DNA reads TGTGCCTGGAGTGTAAGAAGGGGGCCCTACAATGAGCAGTTCTTC. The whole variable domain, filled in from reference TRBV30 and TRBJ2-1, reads SQTIHQWPATLVQPVGSPLSLECTVEGTSNPNLYWYRQAAGRGLQLLFYSVGIGQISSEVPQNLSASRPQDRQFILSSKKLLLSDSGFYLCAWSVRRGPYNEQFFGPGTRLTVL.

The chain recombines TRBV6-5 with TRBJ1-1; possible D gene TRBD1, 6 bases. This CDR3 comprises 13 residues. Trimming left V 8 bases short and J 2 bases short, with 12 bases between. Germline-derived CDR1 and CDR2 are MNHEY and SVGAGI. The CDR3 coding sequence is TGTGCCAGCCACAGGGTTTTTAACACTGAAGCTTTCTTT. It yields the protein CASHRVFNTEAFF.

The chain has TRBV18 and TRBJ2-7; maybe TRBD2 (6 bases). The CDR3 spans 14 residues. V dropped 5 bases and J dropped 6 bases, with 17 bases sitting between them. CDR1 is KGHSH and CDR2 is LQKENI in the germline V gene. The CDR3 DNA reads TGTGCCAGCTCAACGAGCGGGTGGTACGTCGAGCAGTACTTC. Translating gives CASSTSGWYVEQYF.

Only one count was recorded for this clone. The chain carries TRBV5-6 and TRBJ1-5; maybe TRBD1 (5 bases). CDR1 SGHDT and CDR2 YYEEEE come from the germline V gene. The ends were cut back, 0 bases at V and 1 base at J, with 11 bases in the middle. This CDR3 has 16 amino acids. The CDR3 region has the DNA TGTGCCAGCAGCTTGGGGGGCGGATTAAGCAATCAGCCCCAGCATTTT. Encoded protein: CASSLGGGLSNQPQHF.

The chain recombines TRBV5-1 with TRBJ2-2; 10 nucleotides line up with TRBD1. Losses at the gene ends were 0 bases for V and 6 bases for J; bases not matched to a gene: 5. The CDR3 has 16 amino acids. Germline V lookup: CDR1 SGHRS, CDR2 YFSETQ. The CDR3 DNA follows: TGCGCCAGCAGCTTGGCTCCGGGGACAGGGGCCGGGGAGCTGTTTTTT. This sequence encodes CASSLAPGTGAGELFF.

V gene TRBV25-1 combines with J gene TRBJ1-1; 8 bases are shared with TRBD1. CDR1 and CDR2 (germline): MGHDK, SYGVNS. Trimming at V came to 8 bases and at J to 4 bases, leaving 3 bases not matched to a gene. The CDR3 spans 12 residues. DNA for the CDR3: TGTGCCAGCCAGGGGGCTTTCACTGAAGCTTTCTTT. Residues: CASQGAFTEAFF.

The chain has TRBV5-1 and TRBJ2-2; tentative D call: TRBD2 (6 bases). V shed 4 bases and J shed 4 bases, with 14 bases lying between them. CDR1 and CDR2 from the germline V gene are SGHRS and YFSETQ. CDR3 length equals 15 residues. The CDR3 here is CASSVLSGATGELFF. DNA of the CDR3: TGCGCCAGCAGCGTTTTATCGGGAGCCACCGGGGAGCTGTTTTTT.

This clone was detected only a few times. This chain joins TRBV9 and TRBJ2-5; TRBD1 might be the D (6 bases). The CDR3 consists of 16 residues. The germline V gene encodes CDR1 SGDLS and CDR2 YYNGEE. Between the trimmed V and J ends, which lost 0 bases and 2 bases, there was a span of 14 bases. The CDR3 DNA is TGTGCCAGCAGCGTAGCTCCAGGGCAGGGGCAAGAGACCCAGTACTTC. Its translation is CASSVAPGQGQETQYF.

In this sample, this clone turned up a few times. CDR3 region: CASSRDRAETQYF. CDR3 DNA sequence: TGTGCCAGCAGTCGGGACAGGGCAGAGACCCAGTACTTC. V is TRBV6-4 and J is TRBJ2-5; 9 bases match TRBD1. Germline-derived CDR1 and CDR2 are MRHNA and SNTAGT. V lost 5 bases and J lost 4; bases outside the gene matches: 2. CDR3 length: 13 residues.

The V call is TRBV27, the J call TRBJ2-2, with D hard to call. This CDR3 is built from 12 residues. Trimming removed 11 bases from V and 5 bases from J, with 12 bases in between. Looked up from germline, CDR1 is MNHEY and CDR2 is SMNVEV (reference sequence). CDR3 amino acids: CAPSSGTGELFF. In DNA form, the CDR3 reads TGTGCCCCCAGTTCAGGAACCGGGGAGCTGTTTTTT.

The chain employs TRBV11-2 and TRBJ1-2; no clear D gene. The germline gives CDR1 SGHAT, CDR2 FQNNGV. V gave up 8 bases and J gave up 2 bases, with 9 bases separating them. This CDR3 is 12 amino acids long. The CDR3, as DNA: TGTGCCAGCTCCCGGGAGAACTATGGCTACACCTTC. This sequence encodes CASSRENYGYTF.